The 20 T cell receptor beta chains below come from one sample, sequenced in a study of vaccination and CD4 T cells after COVID-19. Once obtained from cultured CD4+ T cells, the DNA was sequenced using the Oncomine TCR Beta short-read assay. Via MiXCR, TCRdb re-called the PCR reads, giving one row per CDR3 protein. This table holds roughly 6,500 distinct CDR3 sequences, around a third found once. Noted treatment: approximately 10-day PBMC culture with coronavirus spike peptide pools or control peptides (ViraFEST assay). The collection of CD4+ T cells from the unexposed donor took place before the COVID-19 pandemic (2011-2018). Their cognate antigens are unknown. The sample taken for sequencing was CD4+ T cells from blood, cultured in vitro. These receptors were collected from a human donor in good health.

This clonotype qualifies as medium-sized. The chain joins TRBV24-1 to TRBJ2-1; 10 nucleotides line up with TRBD1. Germline V lookup: CDR1 KGHDR, CDR2 SFDVKD. V dropped 9 bases and J dropped 8; count of bases not matched to a gene: 6. The CDR3 has 13 amino acids. CDR3 nucleotide sequence: TGTGCCACCGGACAGGGGGTAATGGATGAGCAGTTCTTC. Its translation: CATGQGVMDEQFF.

The gene calls are TRBV6-1 and TRBJ2-7; either TRBD1 or TRBD2 may fit D (5 bases each). CDR3 size: 15 residues. Germline V gives CDR1 MNHNS, CDR2 SASEGT. V was cut by 5 bases and J by 4 bases, with 18 bases left in between. DNA for the CDR3: TGTGCCAGCAGTACCCCAGGGAGTGAAGATTACGAGCAGTACTTC. It codes for CASSTPGSEDYEQYF.

This sequence joins TRBV19 and TRBJ2-1, with D maybe TRBD1 (6 bases). Germline V lookup: CDR1 LNHDA, CDR2 SQIVND (reference sequence). This CDR3 is built from 15 residues. V dropped 0 bases and J dropped 6 bases, with 12 bases sitting between them. This CDR3 reads CASSIDTSRGNEQFF. The CDR3 nucleotides read TGTGCCAGTAGTATAGATACCTCCAGGGGCAATGAGCAGTTCTTC.

This clonotype was counted a few times. The J gene is TRBJ1-1, the V gene TRBV20-1; tentative D call: TRBD1 (5 bases). CDR1 and CDR2 from the germline V gene are DFQATT and SNEGSKA (reference sequence). The length of the CDR3 is 14 residues. With 1 base removed from V and 5 bases from J, the gap between germline ends came to 14 bases. CDR3 residues: CSARARGGSTEAFF. In DNA, the CDR3 is TGCAGTGCTAGAGCGCGGGGCGGTTCGACTGAAGCTTTCTTT.

This chain links TRBV29-1 with TRBJ1-1; 8 bases match TRBD1. Germline V gene lookup returns CDR1 SQVTM and CDR2 ANQGSEA. The V segment lost 3 bases and the J segment 7 bases; nucleotides outside the gene matches: 7. CDR3 length: 13 amino acids. CDR3 sequence reads: CSVDLGQGYEAFF. The CDR3 DNA follows: TGCAGCGTTGATCTAGGACAGGGTTATGAAGCTTTCTTT. The full variable domain, completed using reference TRBV29-1 and TRBJ1-1, is SAVISQKPSRDICQRGTSLTIQCQVDSQVTMMFWYRQQPGQSLTLIATANQGSEATYESGFVIDKFPISRPNLTFSTLTVSNMSPEDSSIYLCSVDLGQGYEAFFGQGTRLTVV.

The sample holds a few counts of this clonotype. The genes are TRBV19 and TRBJ1-5, with no clear D. In germline, CDR1 is LNHDA, CDR2 SQIVND (reference sequence). V was clipped by 3 bases and J by 5 bases, with 8 bases between them. The CDR3 runs to 13 residues. CDR3 sequence (DNA): TGTGCCAGTAGTATTGGCCCCCATCAGCCCCAGCATTTT. Protein product: CASSIGPHQPQHF.

This clonotype has just a few counts. This chain uses TRBV6-5 with TRBJ1-2; D not resolved. V was trimmed by 0 bases and J by 0 bases, leaving 5 bases between them. This CDR3 is built from 14 residues. The germline V gene encodes CDR1 MNHEY and CDR2 SVGAGI. CDR3 residues: CASSYSSSNYGYTF. Here the CDR3 DNA reads TGTGCCAGCAGTTACTCGTCTTCTAACTATGGCTACACCTTC.

Only a few counts were recorded for this clonotype. The V and J genes are TRBV6-1 and TRBJ2-7; TRBD2 matches at 10 bases. This CDR3 has 14 residues. V dropped 2 bases and J dropped 5; count of bases not matched to a gene: 3. The germline V gene encodes CDR1 MNHNS and CDR2 SASEGT. The CDR3 region is CASSELAGVDEQYF. CDR3 sequence (DNA): TGTGCCAGCAGTGAACTAGCGGGGGTGGACGAGCAGTACTTC.

The V call is TRBV5-5, the J call TRBJ1-2; no reliable D call. V lost 0 bases and J 5 bases, leaving 8 bases between the germline ends. The CDR3 is 13 residues long. Germline assignment: CDR1 SGHKS and CDR2 YYEKEE (reference sequence). CDR3 DNA sequence: TGTGCCAGCAGCTTGGATAGCCCGTATGGCTACACCTTC. This translates into CASSLDSPYGYTF.

The J gene is TRBJ2-7, the V gene TRBV5-1; D gene uncertain. Germline CDR1 SGHRS, CDR2 YFSETQ. V was pared by 0 bases and J by 2 bases, with 9 bases between. The CDR3 sequence is 14 residues long. CDR3 residues: CASSLGDSPYEQYF. The CDR3 nucleotides read TGCGCCAGCAGCTTGGGAGATTCACCCTACGAGCAGTACTTC.

This chain uses TRBV6-1 with TRBJ1-4; D is unclear. The germline V gene has CDR1 MNHNS and CDR2 SASEGT. Trimming removed 8 bases at V and 0 bases at J, with 13 bases between. The CDR3 totals 15 residues. CDR3 loop: CASRGGSTTNEKLFF. The CDR3 DNA is TGTGCCAGCCGAGGAGGGAGTACAACTAATGAAAAACTGTTTTTT.

The chain joins TRBV19 to TRBJ2-7; the D is unclear. Between the trimmed V and J ends, which lost 3 bases and 3 bases, there was a span of 9 bases. The CDR3 covers 13 residues. Germline values: CDR1 LNHDA, CDR2 SQIVND (reference sequence). Here the CDR3 reads CASSMSPFYEQYF. CDR3 DNA sequence: TGTGCCAGTAGTATGAGTCCTTTCTACGAGCAGTACTTC. The full variable domain, in which reference TRBV19 and TRBJ2-7 provide the parts outside the CDR3, is DGGITQSPKYLFRKEGQNVTLSCEQNLNHDAMYWYRQDPGQGLRLIYYSQIVNDFQKGDIAEGYSVSREKKESFPLTVTSAQKNPTAFYLCASSMSPFYEQYFGPGTRLTVT.

This chain joins TRBV14 and TRBJ1-1; D gene uncertain. The CDR3 length is 12 residues. Germline V gene sequence: CDR1 SGHDN, CDR2 FVKESK. The germline V and J ends were trimmed by 0 bases and 11 bases, with 10 bases remaining between them. CDR3 residues: CASSQDLPPAFF. CDR3 DNA sequence: TGTGCCAGCAGCCAAGATTTACCTCCGGCTTTCTTT.

This clonotype occurred a few times. The V call is TRBV6-1, the J call TRBJ2-7; D unclear. Per the germline V gene, CDR1 is MNHNS and CDR2 is SASEGT. The CDR3 runs to 14 residues. Trimming took off 4 bases at V and 0 bases at J, with 10 bases between the two ends. The DNA of the CDR3 is TGTGCCAGCAGTGTAGACCTTAGCTCCTACGAGCAGTACTTC. Its protein product is CASSVDLSSYEQYF.

In its sample, this clonotype was seen a few times. The chain employs TRBV29-1 and TRBJ1-6; D might be TRBD1 (6 bases). V was trimmed by 6 bases and J by 5 bases, leaving 14 bases between them. The CDR3 has 14 residues. The germline V gene has CDR1 SQVTM and CDR2 ANQGSEA. CDR3 loop: CSVTTGYNNSPLHF. The CDR3 DNA follows: TGCAGCGTGACCACAGGGTACAATAATTCACCCCTCCACTTT.

The chain links TRBV20-1 to TRBJ2-5, with D unresolved. There are 13 residues in the CDR3. CDR1 and CDR2 from the germline V gene are DFQATT and SNEGSKA (reference sequence). Trimming took off 3 bases at V and 0 bases at J, with 8 bases between the two ends. The CDR3 nucleotides read TGCAGTGCTAGTCCTATGTACCAAGAGACCCAGTACTTC. Translated, it gives CSASPMYQETQYF.

The chain joins TRBV18 to TRBJ1-2; D call uncertain. V was cut by 4 bases and J by 1 base, with 10 bases left in between. Germline CDR1 and CDR2: KGHSH and LQKENI. The CDR3 runs 14 residues. This CDR3 reads CASSLSAVNYGYTF. Here the CDR3 DNA reads TGTGCCAGCTCACTGTCCGCCGTTAACTATGGCTACACCTTC.

The chain couples TRBV18 to TRBJ2-3; no clear D gene. V was cut by 2 bases and J by 2 bases, with 11 bases left in between. Germline V gives CDR1 KGHSH, CDR2 LQKENI. The CDR3 length is 15 residues. The CDR3 bases are TGTGCCAGCTCACCAAACTACCAGAACACAGATACGCAGTATTTT. Its translation is CASSPNYQNTDTQYF. The complete variable domain, with remaining parts taken from reference TRBV18 and TRBJ2-3, reads NAGVMQNPRHLVRRRGQEARLRCSPMKGHSHVYWYRQLPEEGLKFMVYLQKENIIDESGMPKERFSAEFPKEGPSILRIQQVVRGDSAAYFCASSPNYQNTDTQYFGPGTRLTVL.

This clonotype occurred a few times. V gene TRBV20-1 combines with J gene TRBJ1-2, with D perhaps matching TRBD1 (5 bases). From germline, CDR1 is DFQATT and CDR2 SNEGSKA (reference sequence). The CDR3 is made up of 14 amino acids. The ends were cut back, 3 bases at V and 4 bases at J, with 15 bases in the middle. The CDR3 is CSASPSGGSYGYTF. The CDR3 DNA sequence: TGCAGTGCTAGCCCATCGGGGGGGAGCTATGGCTACACCTTC.

The CDR3 spells CASSSDGWEQYF. CDR3 DNA: TGTGCCAGCAGCTCGGACGGCTGGGAGCAGTACTTC. This chain uses TRBV7-9 with TRBJ2-7; D is ambiguous. CDR3 length equals 12 residues. V was cut by 4 bases and J by 7 bases, with 11 bases left in between. Per germline, CDR1 SEHNR and CDR2 FQNEAQ (reference sequence).